Given below is one TCR beta chain in context. Data came from immunoSEQ multiplex PCR; TCRdb stores just in-frame clones and leaves some out. The table lists under 350,000 clones, roughly 86% of them singletons. This entry is derived from a study of blood T cell repertoires in COVID-19. Sequencing was performed on PBMCs or T cells enriched from blood (not recorded which). The source is a woman aged 55-75 years who had recovered from COVID-19.

CDR3 in DNA: TGCGCCAGCAGCCAAGTTGGGAGGTCTCTAAGATCCTACGAGCAGTACTTC. It yields the protein CASSQVGRSLRSYEQYF. V usage is TRBV4-1 and J usage is TRBJ2-7; tentative D call: TRBD2 (6 bases). The V end lost 1 base, the J end lost 1 base, and 17 bases lay between the germline ends. The CDR3 spans 17 residues. Per the germline V gene, CDR1 is MGHRA and CDR2 is YSYEKL.